Following are 10 T cell receptor beta chains from one sample sequenced in a study of graft-versus-host responses after intestinal transplantation. For these TCRs, the target antigens are not known. Libraries were prepared by immunoSEQ multiplex PCR; TCRdb keeps only in-frame clonotypes and omits some of them. The sample lists around 88,000 clones; 91% were seen once. Sequenced here: unstimulated CD8+ T cells sorted from spleen or lymph node cells, sampled before transplant. The receptors originated from a human donor who was the organ donor for an intestinal transplant.

This clone has only one observation. The conserved phenylalanine or tryptophan normally closing the CDR3 is absent here, so this likely arose from a read error. The V gene is TRBV6-1, the J gene TRBJ1-1; D not certain. This CDR3 has 10 residues. Between the trimmed V and J ends, which lost 5 bases and 5 bases, there was a span of 3 bases. Germline V gene data show CDR1 as MNHNS and CDR2 as SASEGT. CDR3 sequence (DNA): TGTGCCAGCAGTATGACTGAAGCTTTCTCT. It is translated as CASSMTEAFS.

This chain links TRBV19 with TRBJ2-1; 8 bases match TRBD2. The V gene end was trimmed by 4 bases and the J gene end by 5 bases; junction bases not matched to a gene: 4. CDR3 length: 14 amino acids. Germline V gene lookup returns CDR1 LNHDA and CDR2 SQIVND (reference sequence). This CDR3 reads CASSSGGYHNEQFF. CDR3 in DNA: TGTGCCAGTAGTAGCGGGGGGTACCACAATGAGCAGTTCTTC.

A word on this clone: The identical CDR3 is also encoded by other nucleotide sequences in the sample. The chain combines TRBV13 with TRBJ1-1; D is uncertain. Germline CDR1 PRHDT, CDR2 FYEKMQ (reference sequence). V was shortened by 5 bases and J by 1 base, with 8 bases between the two germline ends. The length of the CDR3 is 13 residues. This CDR3 is CASSLGPNTEAFF. The CDR3 DNA is TGTGCCAGCAGCCTCGGCCCGAACACTGAAGCTTTCTTT.

The chain combines TRBV29-1 with TRBJ1-2; 8 nucleotides agree with TRBD1. Germline CDR1 is SQVTM and CDR2 is ANQGSEA. J gave up 4 bases and V 4 bases, and 5 bases lay outside the gene matches. The CDR3 is 13 amino acids. The CDR3, as DNA: TGCAGCGTTGGGGGACAGGCGATCTATGGCTACACCTTC. This sequence encodes CSVGGQAIYGYTF.

J is TRBJ2-5 and V is TRBV5-4; either TRBD1 or TRBD2 may fit D (5 bases each). The J call may be incorrect, as the DNA end agrees better with TRBJ2-7. There are 14 residues in the CDR3. Per the germline V gene, CDR1 is SGHNT and CDR2 is YYREEE (reference sequence). This chain's CDR3 is CASSSGTDSYEQYF. CDR3 DNA: TGTGCCAGCAGTTCAGGGACCGACAGCTACGAGCAGTACTTC.

The chain employs TRBV19 and TRBJ2-5; no clear D. The length of the CDR3 is 15 residues. CDR1 is LNHDA and CDR2 is SQIVND in the germline V gene (reference sequence). Trimming pared 0 bases from V and 2 bases from J, leaving 10 bases between. The CDR3 sequence is CASSIELAEQETQYF. The CDR3 DNA follows: TGTGCCAGTAGTATAGAATTGGCGGAACAAGAGACCCAGTACTTC.

The rearrangement links TRBV10-1 to TRBJ2-2; 7 nucleotides agree with TRBD1. V gave up 3 bases and J gave up 2 bases; unmatched junction bases: 6. CDR1 WNHNN and CDR2 SYGVQD come from the germline V gene (reference sequence). This CDR3 has 16 amino acids. Here the CDR3 reads CASSEGQDTNTGELFF. CDR3 DNA sequence: TGCGCCAGCAGTGAAGGACAGGACACCAACACCGGGGAGCTGTTTTTT.

The V call is TRBV5-1, the J call TRBJ2-1; D tentatively reads TRBD1 or TRBD2 (5 bases each). V was clipped by 7 bases and J by 4 bases, with 18 bases between them. This CDR3 has 15 residues. Germline V gene data show CDR1 as SGHRS and CDR2 as YFSETQ. This chain's CDR3 is CASVEGFFHYNEQFF. CDR3 bases: TGCGCCAGCGTTGAGGGGTTCTTTCATTACAATGAGCAGTTCTTC. Full variable domain (remainder filled in from reference TRBV5-1 and TRBJ2-1): KAGVTQTPRYLIKTRGQQVTLSCSPISGHRSVSWYQQTPGQGLQFLFEYFSETQRNKGNFPGRFSGRQFSNSRSEMNVSTLELGDSALYLCASVEGFFHYNEQFFGPGTRLTVL.

The V and J genes are TRBV19 and TRBJ2-2; 7 bases are a match to TRBD1. CDR1 is LNHDA and CDR2 is SQIVND in the germline V gene (reference sequence). The CDR3 length is 16 residues. J was trimmed by 4 bases and V by 5 bases; bases with no gene match: 10. Written as DNA, the CDR3 is TGTGCCAGTAGTCCGACCGGGACAGTTAGCACCGGGGAGCTGTTTTTT. It encodes CASSPTGTVSTGELFF.

The chain couples TRBV4-1 to TRBJ1-1; tentatively, D is TRBD1 (6 bases). Looked up from germline, CDR1 is MGHRA and CDR2 is YSYEKL. The CDR3 loop spans 13 amino acids. V lost 4 bases, J lost 7 bases, and 13 bases lay in between. The CDR3 DNA reads as TGCGCCAGCAGCCTAGGCCGGGACATTGAAGCTTTCTTT. Translating gives CASSLGRDIEAFF.